This TCR beta chain was captured by sequencing in a study of cytomegalovirus exposure and HLA in healthy donors. The PCR was carried out with 60 Vbeta primers and 13 Jbeta primers. The repertoire was sequenced with immunoSEQ multiplex PCR; TCRdb's copy has only in-frame clones and lacks some. The sample lists about 180,000 clones; 75% to 80% were seen once. This TCR was sampled from a man aged 40-55 years in good health and CMV-seropositive. The sample taken for sequencing was PBMCs.

The CDR3 reads CASSPPGHFSGELFF. The DNA of the CDR3 is TGTGCCAGTAGTCCCCCGGGACATTTCTCCGGGGAGCTGTTTTTT. The V call is TRBV19, the J call TRBJ2-2; a possible D gene is TRBD1 (6 bases). The CDR3 sequence is 15 residues long. Per the germline V gene, CDR1 is LNHDA and CDR2 is SQIVND (reference sequence). Trimming took off 5 bases at V and 6 bases at J, with 16 bases between the two ends.